A selection of T cell receptor beta chains follows, all from one sample in a study of OX40 agonist ivuxolimab in advanced cancers. The repertoire was sequenced with immunoSEQ multiplex PCR; TCRdb's copy has only in-frame clones and lacks some. Among 70,000 or so clones listed, about 91% were seen once. The sample was CD4+ or CD8+ T cells sorted from blood, taken in a trial of the OX40 agonist ivuxolimab. Every receptor here comes from an adult with an advanced solid tumor such as melanoma, head and neck, liver or kidney cancer. CDR3s include the opening cysteine and the closing phenylalanine or tryptophan. D genes are given only for firm matches. Not every row has a clone size; where given, it reads once, few, many or a size class.

v_gene	d_gene	j_gene	abundance	CDR3aa	CDR3nt
TRBV6-1	.	TRBJ1-2	.	CAANVGSLGFYGYTF	TGTGCCGCTAATGTGGGGAGCCTTGGATTTTATGGCTACACCTTC
TRBV23-1	.	TRBJ1-1	once	CASSPDALMNTEAFF	TGCGCCAGCAGCCCGGACGCCCTAATGAACACTGAAGCTTTCTTT
TRBV7-2	.	TRBJ1-1	.	CASSLVLETEAFF	TGTGCCAGCAGCTTAGTATTAGAGACTGAAGCTTTCTTT
TRBV28	.	TRBJ1-5	.	CASTSGTTAQPQHF	TGTGCCAGCACTTCCGGGACAACGGCTCAGCCCCAGCATTTT
TRBV6-1	.	TRBJ2-7	.	CASSEALGVPAEQYF	TGTGCCAGCAGTGAAGCGCTTGGGGTTCCCGCCGAGCAGTACTTC
TRBV27	.	TRBJ2-1	.	CASSPQVAVSYEQFF	TGTGCCAGCAGTCCCCAGGTCGCGGTATCGTATGAGCAGTTCTTC
TRBV6-1	TRBD2	TRBJ2-1	.	CASSEAQGTSGYNEQFF	TGTGCCAGCAGTGAAGCGCAAGGGACTAGCGGCTACAATGAGCAGTTCTTC
TRBV4-1	.	TRBJ1-1	.	CASSQEEYTMEAFF	TGCGCCAGCAGCCAAGAGGAATATACCATGGAAGCTTTCTTT
TRBV5-6	.	TRBJ2-7	.	CASSLWGRPSYEQYF	TGTGCCAGCAGCTTATGGGGGAGGCCCTCCTACGAGCAGTACTTC
TRBV4-1	.	TRBJ1-5	few	CASSQGYSNQPQHF	TGCGCCAGCAGCCAAGGATATAGCAATCAGCCCCAGCATTTT
TRBV7-2	.	TRBJ2-5	.	CASSLAPDHWKPGGETQYF	TGTGCCAGCAGCTTAGCCCCGGACCACTGGAAACCCGGGGGAGAGACCCAGTACTTC
TRBV30	.	TRBJ1-2	once	CAWMRLANYGYTF	TGTGCCTGGATGAGGTTAGCTAACTATGGCTACACCTTC
TRBV2	TRBD1	TRBJ2-5	.	CASSRGETQYF	TGTGCCAGCAGCAGGGGGGAGACCCAGTACTTC
TRBV28	TRBD1	TRBJ2-1	.	CASSLPTGGIYNEQFF	TGTGCCAGCAGTTTGCCCACAGGGGGCATTTACAATGAGCAGTTCTTC
TRBV5-1	.	TRBJ1-6	many	CASSINPGTPNSPLHF	TGCGCCAGCAGCATAAACCCAGGGACTCCAAATTCACCCCTCCACTTT
TRBV2	.	TRBJ1-4	.	CASSRSQVNEKLFF	TGTGCCAGCTCCCGGTCACAGGTTAATGAAAAACTGTTTTTT
TRBV20-1	TRBD1	TRBJ2-7	.	CSTQDRDQEYF	TGCAGTACTCAAGACAGGGACCAGGAGTACTTC
TRBV4-1	.	TRBJ1-6	.	CASSQDITFPNSPLHF	TGCGCCAGCAGCCAAGATATAACTTTTCCAAACTCACCCCTCCACTTT
TRBV9	.	TRBJ2-7	once	CASSVAAGGYYEQYF	TGTGCCAGCAGCGTAGCCGCCGGCGGGTACTACGAGCAGTACTTC
TRBV18	TRBD1	TRBJ1-5	.	CASSPGTGGSNQPQHF	TGTGCCAGCTCACCAGGGACAGGGGGTAGCAATCAGCCCCAGCATTTT
TRBV7-9	.	TRBJ1-4	once	CASDQGIGTNEKLFF	TGTGCCAGCGACCAGGGAATTGGAACTAATGAAAAACTGTTTTTT
TRBV7-3	TRBD2	TRBJ2-3	.	CASSLERGWGTDTQYF	TGTGCCAGCAGCTTAGAGCGGGGCTGGGGCACAGATACGCAGTATTTT
TRBV11-3	.	TRBJ1-1	.	CASSLAGDTEAFF	TGTGCCAGCAGCTTAGCTGGGGACACTGAAGCTTTCTTT
TRBV5-1	.	TRBJ2-3	.	CASSSGDLTTDTQYF	TGCGCCAGCAGCTCGGGGGACCTAACCACAGATACGCAGTATTTT
TRBV19	.	TRBJ1-5	.	CASGNRDRDMDYSNQPQHF	TGTGCCAGTGGTAACCGGGACCGAGATATGGATTATAGCAATCAGCCCCAGCATTTT
TRBV9	.	TRBJ1-2	few	CASSALGGYTF	TGTGCCAGCAGCGCTCTAGGAGGCTACACCTTC
TRBV2	.	TRBJ2-5	few	CASSEHLQETQYF	TGTGCCAGCAGTGAGCACTTACAAGAGACCCAGTACTTC
TRBV27	TRBD2	TRBJ2-7	.	CASRPSGGDEQYF	TGTGCCAGCAGACCCTCGGGGGGAGACGAGCAGTACTTC
TRBV6-1	TRBD1	TRBJ1-4	once	CASSELQGGEEKLFF	TGTGCCAGCAGTGAACTACAGGGGGGAGAGGAAAAACTGTTTTTT
TRBV5-1	.	TRBJ2-2	.	CASSLAVGTGELFF	TGCGCCAGCAGCTTGGCGGTGGGAACCGGGGAGCTGTTTTTT
TRBV7-9	TRBD2	TRBJ2-5	.	CASSLGREAETQYF	TGTGCCAGCAGCTTAGGGCGGGAGGCAGAGACCCAGTACTTC
TRBV5-1	.	TRBJ2-1	.	CASSLALPDSYNEQFF	TGCGCCAGCAGCTTGGCCTTGCCAGACTCCTACAATGAGCAGTTCTTC
TRBV6-1	.	TRBJ2-5	.	CASREGAGLGETQYF	TGTGCCAGCAGGGAAGGGGCGGGACTGGGGGAGACCCAGTACTTC
TRBV6-5	TRBD1	TRBJ2-7	.	CASRGTGWGEQYF	TGTGCCAGCAGGGGGACAGGGTGGGGCGAGCAGTACTTC
TRBV7-9	.	TRBJ2-5	few	CASSQEGETQYF	TGTGCCAGCAGCCAGGAGGGGGAGACCCAGTACTTC
TRBV7-8	.	TRBJ2-1	.	CASSLRPYNEQFF	TGTGCCAGCAGCTTACGACCATACAATGAGCAGTTCTTC
TRBV19	.	TRBJ2-7	.	CASSILLASGEQYF	TGTGCCAGTAGTATTCTACTAGCCTCGGGCGAGCAGTACTTC